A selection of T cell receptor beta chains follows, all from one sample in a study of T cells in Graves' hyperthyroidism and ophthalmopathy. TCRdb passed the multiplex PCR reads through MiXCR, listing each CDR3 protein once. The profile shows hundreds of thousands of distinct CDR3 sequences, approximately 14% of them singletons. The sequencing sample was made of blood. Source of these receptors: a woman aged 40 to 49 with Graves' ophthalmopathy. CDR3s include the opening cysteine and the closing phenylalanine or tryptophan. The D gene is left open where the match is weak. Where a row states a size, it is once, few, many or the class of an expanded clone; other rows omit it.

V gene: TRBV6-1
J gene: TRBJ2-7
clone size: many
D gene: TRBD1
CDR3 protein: CASREGTGGPEQYF
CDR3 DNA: TGTGCCAGCAGGGAGGGTACAGGGGGCCCCGAGCAGTACTTC

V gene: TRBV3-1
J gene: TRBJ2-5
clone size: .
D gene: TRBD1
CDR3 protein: CASSQGDGTGSETQYF
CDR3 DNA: TGTGCCAGCAGCCAAGGGGACGGGACAGGTTCTGAGACCCAGTACTTC

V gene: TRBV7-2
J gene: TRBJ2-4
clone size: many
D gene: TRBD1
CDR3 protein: CASSPGQVGDIQYF
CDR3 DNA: TGTGCCAGCAGCCCGGGACAGGTTGGGGACATTCAGTACTTC

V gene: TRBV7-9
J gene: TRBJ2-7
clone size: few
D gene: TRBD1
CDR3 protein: CASMDRTFPYEQYF
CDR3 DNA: TGTGCCAGCATGGACAGGACTTTTCCCTACGAGCAGTACTTC

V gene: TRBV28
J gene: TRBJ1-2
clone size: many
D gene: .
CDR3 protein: CASSLRPEEGYTF
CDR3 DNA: TGTGCCAGCAGTTTGAGGCCCGAAGAAGGCTACACCTTC

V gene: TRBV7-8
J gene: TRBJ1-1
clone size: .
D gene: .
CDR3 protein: CASSSQWVNTEAFF
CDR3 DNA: TGTGCCAGCAGCTCCCAGTGGGTGAACACTGAAGCTTTCTTT

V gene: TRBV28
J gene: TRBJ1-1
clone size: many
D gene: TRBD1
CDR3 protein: CASIGQGAADTEAFF
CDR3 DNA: TGTGCCAGCATAGGACAGGGGGCAGCGGACACTGAAGCTTTCTTT

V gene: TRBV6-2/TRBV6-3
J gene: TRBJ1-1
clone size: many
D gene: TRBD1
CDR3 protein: CASNSAPGQGGTEAFF
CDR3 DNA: TGTGCCAGCAACAGCGCGCCGGGACAGGGAGGCACTGAAGCTTTCTTT

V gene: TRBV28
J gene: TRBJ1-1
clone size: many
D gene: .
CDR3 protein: CASSFEAGTLNTEAFF
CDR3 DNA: TGTGCCAGCAGTTTTGAGGCCGGAACTTTGAACACTGAAGCTTTCTTT

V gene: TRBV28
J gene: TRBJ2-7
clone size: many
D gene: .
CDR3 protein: CAGSHGGTYEQYF
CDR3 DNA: TGTGCCGGGTCCCATGGGGGGACCTACGAGCAGTACTTC

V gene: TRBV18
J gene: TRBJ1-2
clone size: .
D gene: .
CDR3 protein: CASSPPSGTLGYGYTF
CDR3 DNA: TGTGCCAGCTCACCACCGTCCGGGACTCTAGGCTATGGCTACACCTTC

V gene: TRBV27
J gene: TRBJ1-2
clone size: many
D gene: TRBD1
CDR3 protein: CASSLTGTGHGYTF
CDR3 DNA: TGTGCCAGCAGTTTAACCGGGACAGGGCATGGCTACACCTTC

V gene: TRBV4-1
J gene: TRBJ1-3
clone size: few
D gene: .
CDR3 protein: CASSQELETAFSGNTIYF
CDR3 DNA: TGCGCCAGCAGCCAAGAGCTGGAGACAGCCTTCTCTGGAAACACCATATATTTT